These T cell receptor beta chains were read from a single sample in a study of shared clonotypes between healthy human individuals. Generated by immunoSEQ multiplex PCR, the TCRdb table keeps only in-frame clones and is missing some. The sample lists about 510,000 clones, roughly 78% seen once, with 13% in the top ten. The sequencing input was PBMCs. These TCRs come from a woman aged 40 to 50 in good health. Some clones in this sample may be carry-over from other donors' samples. Each CDR3 is given with its conserved first and last residue. The D gene is left open where the match is weak. Clone size, where shown, is once, few, many, or a class for clones that have expanded.

J gene,V gene,D gene,clone size,CDR3 protein,CDR3 DNA
TRBJ2-2,TRBV9,TRBD2,-,CASSTGLAGGPGITGELFF,TGTGCCAGCAGCACGGGACTAGCGGGAGGGCCGGGGATCACCGGGGAGCTGTTTTTT
TRBJ2-1,TRBV7-3,TRBD2,-,CASSLKGWTSGNEQFF,TGTGCCAGCAGCTTAAAAGGTTGGACTAGCGGCAATGAGCAGTTCTTC
TRBJ2-3,TRBV2,-,few,CASSVLQGITDTQYF,TGTGCCAGCAGTGTTCTTCAGGGGATCACAGATACGCAGTATTTT
TRBJ2-3,TRBV27,-,-,CASSLDNAGSDTQYF,TGTGCCAGCAGTTTAGACAACGCAGGGTCAGATACGCAGTATTTT
TRBJ1-1,TRBV19,TRBD1,-,CASSPDREVDAFF,TGTGCCAGTAGTCCGGACAGGGAGGTAGACGCTTTCTTT
TRBJ2-1,TRBV11-1,TRBD2,-,CASSPGTRGIYNEQFF,TGTGCCAGCAGCCCGGGGACTAGGGGAATATACAATGAGCAGTTCTTC
TRBJ2-2,TRBV19,-,-,CASSTFPPVELFF,TGTGCCAGTAGTACATTCCCACCCGTGGAGCTGTTTTTT
TRBJ2-5,TRBV5-5,-,-,CASSLVGTQQETQYF,TGTGCCAGCAGCTTGGTAGGGACGCAACAAGAGACCCAGTACTTC
TRBJ1-2,TRBV6-5,-,-,CASRTVGEANYGYTF,TGTGCCAGCAGGACAGTAGGAGAAGCTAACTATGGCTACACCTTC
TRBJ2-1,TRBV2,TRBD2,-,CASRRDRGENNEQFF,TGTGCCAGCAGAAGGGACCGGGGGGAGAACAATGAGCAGTTCTTC
TRBJ2-1,TRBV2,-,few,CASSVTGVVNEQFF,TGTGCCAGCAGTGTAACGGGAGTGGTTAATGAGCAGTTCTTC
TRBJ1-5,TRBV4-3,TRBD1,-,CASSQVYRGNQPQHF,TGCGCCAGCAGCCAAGTGTACAGGGGGAATCAGCCCCAGCATTTT
TRBJ2-7,TRBV30,-,-,CAWSVGRPREGQYF,TGTGCCTGGAGTGTAGGCCGTCCGAGGGAAGGGCAGTACTTC
TRBJ2-1,TRBV7-9,-,-,CASSPTTGASYNEQFF,TGTGCCAGCAGCCCCACCACGGGAGCTTCCTACAATGAGCAGTTCTTC
TRBJ1-3,TRBV6-1,-,few,CASSWVHGNTIYF,TGTGCCAGCAGTTGGGTCCATGGAAACACCATATATTTT
TRBJ1-5,TRBV6-1,-,-,CASNREEGQPQHF,TGTGCCAGCAACAGGGAGGAAGGTCAGCCCCAGCATTTT
TRBJ1-1,TRBV5-4,-,-,CASSLDGYTEAFF,TGTGCCAGCAGCTTGGACGGGTACACTGAAGCTTTCTTT
TRBJ2-5,TRBV6-6,TRBD1,-,CASRHRGDVGETQYF,TGTGCCAGCAGGCACAGGGGGGATGTCGGTGAGACCCAGTACTTC
TRBJ1-1,TRBV5-1,TRBD1,few,CASSSSGQLNTEAFF,TGCGCCAGCAGCTCCTCGGGACAGCTGAACACTGAAGCTTTCTTT
TRBJ2-3,TRBV5-1,-,-,CASSDSGASTDTQYF,TGCGCCAGCAGCGATAGCGGAGCTAGCACAGATACGCAGTATTTT
TRBJ1-4,TRBV6-1,-,-,CASNLFPLLGEKLFF,TGTGCCAGCAACCTTTTCCCCCTTCTGGGTGAAAAACTGTTTTTT
TRBJ2-7,TRBV10-2,TRBD2,-,CASRGPLAGGGEQYF,TGCGCCAGCAGGGGGCCACTAGCGGGAGGGGGCGAGCAGTACTTC
TRBJ2-2,TRBV28,TRBD2,-,CATALAGGTGELFF,TGTGCCACCGCACTAGCGGGAGGGACCGGGGAGCTGTTTTTT
TRBJ2-7,TRBV7-2,TRBD2,once,CASTPGGFYEQYF,TGTGCCAGCACCCCCGGGGGGTTTTACGAGCAGTACTTC
TRBJ2-1,TRBV6-6,TRBD2,few,CASSSTGLAVYNEQFF,TGTGCCAGCAGCAGTACGGGACTAGCGGTTTACAATGAGCAGTTCTTC
TRBJ2-1,TRBV28,TRBD2,-,CASSSGRAEFF,TGTGCCAGCAGTAGCGGGAGGGCCGAGTTCTTC
TRBJ2-5,TRBV4-2,-,few,CASSQGAGETQYF,TGTGCCAGCAGCCAAGGGGCAGGAGAGACCCAGTACTTC
TRBJ2-3,TRBV11-3,TRBD2,-,CASSSRSAGGPGDTQYF,TGTGCCAGCAGCTCTAGATCAGCGGGAGGGCCAGGGGATACGCAGTATTTT
TRBJ1-2,TRBV19,TRBD1,-,CASSFSGRGGYGYTF,TGTGCCAGTAGCTTCAGTGGCAGGGGGGGCTATGGCTACACCTTC
TRBJ1-3,TRBV15,-,-,CATSEGGANGNTIYF,TGTGCCACCTCGGAGGGGGGCGCGAATGGAAACACCATATATTTT
TRBJ1-3,TRBV7-7,-,-,CASSSGTGDHSGNTIYF,TGTGCTAGCAGCTCCGGGACCGGAGATCACTCTGGAAACACCATATATTTT
TRBJ1-1,TRBV27,-,few,CASSLSWGFNTEAFF,TGTGCCAGCAGTTTATCATGGGGCTTCAACACTGAAGCTTTCTTT
TRBJ2-7,TRBV6-6,TRBD1,-,CASSEGQGSSYEQYF,TGTGCCAGCTCTGAGGGACAGGGCAGCTCCTACGAGCAGTACTTC
TRBJ2-3,TRBV7-9,-,-,CASSQVGARVNTQYF,TGTGCCAGCAGCCAGGTCGGCGCGCGAGTGAATACGCAGTATTTT
TRBJ1-4,TRBV9,-,-,CASSVAPTRGNEKLFF,TGTGCCAGCAGCGTAGCACCTACTAGGGGTAATGAAAAACTGTTTTTT
TRBJ2-7,TRBV11-2,-,-,CASSLTSHEQYF,TGTGCCAGCAGCTTAACTAGCCACGAGCAGTACTTC
TRBJ2-7,TRBV5-1,-,once,CASSLAPGESYEQYF,TGCGCCAGCAGCTTGGCGCCAGGGGAATCCTACGAGCAGTACTTC
TRBJ2-3,TRBV5-4,TRBD1,-,CASSSGTGETSLSADTQYF,TGTGCCAGCAGCTCCGGGACAGGGGAGACTAGCCTGAGTGCAGATACGCAGTATTTT